This entry lists 3 T cell receptor beta chains sequenced from one sample in a study of CD8 T cells in Susac syndrome. RNA in amounts of about 0.5 to 1 ug was reverse transcribed with random hexamers. TCRdb reprocessed the immunoSEQ multiplex PCR reads via MiXCR and lists one record per CDR3 protein. The profile shows about 75,000 distinct CDR3 sequences, 94% of them singletons. The sequencing input was CD8+ T cells from PBMCs. Source of these receptors: a human donor with Susac syndrome.

The chain uses TRBV7-2 and TRBJ1-5, with 12 bases lining up with TRBD1. The CDR3 sequence is 16 residues long. Germline values: CDR1 SGHTA, CDR2 FQGNSA. The V segment lost 5 bases and the J segment 3 bases; nucleotides outside the gene matches: 5. The CDR3 region has the DNA TGTGCCAGCAGCGCACCGGGACAGGGGGCCAATCAGCCCCAGCATTTT. Residues: CASSAPGQGANQPQHF.

This sequence joins TRBV11-2 and TRBJ2-7; D unclear. V was shortened by 5 bases and J by 3 bases, with 11 bases between the two germline ends. Germline V lookup: CDR1 SGHAT, CDR2 FQNNGV. CDR3 length: 13 residues. The CDR3 loop reads CASSPGRYYEQYF. As DNA, the CDR3 is TGTGCCAGCAGCCCGGGCCGATACTACGAGCAGTACTTC.

This clonotype appeared a single time. The chain couples TRBV12-3 or TRBV12-4 to TRBJ2-7; 10 nucleotides line up with TRBD2. The V gene end was trimmed by 5 bases and the J gene end by 0 bases; junction bases not matched to a gene: 7. This CDR3 has 16 amino acids. CDR3 bases: TGTGCCAGCAGTAGTAGCGGGGGGCCCTCCTCCTACGAGCAGTACTTC. Protein product: CASSSSGGPSSYEQYF.